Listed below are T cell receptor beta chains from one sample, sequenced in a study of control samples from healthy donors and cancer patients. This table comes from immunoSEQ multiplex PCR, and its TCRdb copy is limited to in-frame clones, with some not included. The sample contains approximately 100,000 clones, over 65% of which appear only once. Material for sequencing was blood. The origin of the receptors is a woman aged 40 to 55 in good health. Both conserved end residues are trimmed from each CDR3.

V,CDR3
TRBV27,ASSPSHRNINSPLH
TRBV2,ASSESWDRGFNEQF
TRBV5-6,ASSYFSGELF
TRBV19,ASGDFSNQPQH
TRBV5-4,ASSFTEGTGVDEQY
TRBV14,ASSQTGYGYT
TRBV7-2,ASSLGFTGKLH
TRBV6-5,ASSPGADGYT
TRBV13,ASSVRQGRFGYT
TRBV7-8,ASSLRDRNQPQH